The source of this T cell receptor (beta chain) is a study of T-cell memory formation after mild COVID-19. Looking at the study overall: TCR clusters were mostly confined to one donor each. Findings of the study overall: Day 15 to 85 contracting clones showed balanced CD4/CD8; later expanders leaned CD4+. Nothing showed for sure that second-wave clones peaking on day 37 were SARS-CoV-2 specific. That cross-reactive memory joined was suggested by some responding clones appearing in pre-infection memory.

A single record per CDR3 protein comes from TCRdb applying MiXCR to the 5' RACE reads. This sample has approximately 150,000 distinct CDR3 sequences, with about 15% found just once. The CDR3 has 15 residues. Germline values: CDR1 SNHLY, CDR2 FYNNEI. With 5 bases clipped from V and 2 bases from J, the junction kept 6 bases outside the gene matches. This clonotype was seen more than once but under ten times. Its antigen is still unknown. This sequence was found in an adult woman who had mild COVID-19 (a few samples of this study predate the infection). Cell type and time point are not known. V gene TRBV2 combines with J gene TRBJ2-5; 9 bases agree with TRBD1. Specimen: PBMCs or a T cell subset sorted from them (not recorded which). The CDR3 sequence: CASSYQDRGQETQYF. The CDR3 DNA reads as TGTGCCAGCAGTTACCAAGACAGGGGGCAAGAGACCCAGTACTTC.